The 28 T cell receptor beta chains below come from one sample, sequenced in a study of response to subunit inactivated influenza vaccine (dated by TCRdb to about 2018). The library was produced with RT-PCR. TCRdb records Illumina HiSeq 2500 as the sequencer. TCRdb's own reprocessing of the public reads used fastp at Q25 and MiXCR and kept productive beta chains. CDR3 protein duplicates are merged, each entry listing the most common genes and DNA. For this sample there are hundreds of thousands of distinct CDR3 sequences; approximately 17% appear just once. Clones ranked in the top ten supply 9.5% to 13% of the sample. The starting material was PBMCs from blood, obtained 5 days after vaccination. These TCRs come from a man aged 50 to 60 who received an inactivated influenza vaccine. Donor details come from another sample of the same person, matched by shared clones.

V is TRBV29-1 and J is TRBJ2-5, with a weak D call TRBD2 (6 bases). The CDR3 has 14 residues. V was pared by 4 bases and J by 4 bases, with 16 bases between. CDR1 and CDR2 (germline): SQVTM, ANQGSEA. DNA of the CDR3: TGCAGCGTTGGGGGACGGGGGTTTGGAGAGACCCAGTACTTC. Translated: CSVGGRGFGETQYF.

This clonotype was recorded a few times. In DNA form, the CDR3 reads TGCGCCAGCAGCTTGAATGGACAGGGTCTGGAGACCCAGTACTTC. The encoded protein is CASSLNGQGLETQYF. The chain uses TRBV5-1 and TRBJ2-5; 8 bases align to TRBD1. From germline, CDR1 is SGHRS and CDR2 YFSETQ. CDR3 length: 15 residues. The J segment lost 5 bases and the V segment lost 1 base, leaving 7 bases of the junction unmatched.

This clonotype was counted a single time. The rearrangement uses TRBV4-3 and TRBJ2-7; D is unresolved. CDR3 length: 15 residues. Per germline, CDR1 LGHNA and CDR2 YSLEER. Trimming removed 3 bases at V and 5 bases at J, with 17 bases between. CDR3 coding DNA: TGCGCCAGCAGCCAGATGGGGTGGGTCGGCGACGAGCAGTACTTC. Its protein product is CASSQMGWVGDEQYF.

CDR3 loop: CAIITDTSYEQYF. CDR3 DNA: TGTGCCATCATCACAGACACTTCCTACGAGCAGTACTTC. V and J are TRBV10-3 and TRBJ2-7; D remains ambiguous. Trimming stripped 7 bases from V and 1 base from J, with 11 bases between. Germline CDR1 is ENHRY and CDR2 is SYGVKD. This CDR3 comprises 13 residues.

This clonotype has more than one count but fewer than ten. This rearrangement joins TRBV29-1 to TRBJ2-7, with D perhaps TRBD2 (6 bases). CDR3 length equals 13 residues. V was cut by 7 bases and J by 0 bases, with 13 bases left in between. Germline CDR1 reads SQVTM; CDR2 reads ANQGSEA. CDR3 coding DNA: TGCAGCGGGCGGGACGCATCCTCCTACGAGCAGTACTTC. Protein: CSGRDASSYEQYF.

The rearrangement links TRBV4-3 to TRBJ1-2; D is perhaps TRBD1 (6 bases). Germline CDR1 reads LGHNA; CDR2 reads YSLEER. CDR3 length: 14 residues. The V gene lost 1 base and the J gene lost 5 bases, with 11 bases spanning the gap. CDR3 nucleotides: TGCGCCAGCAGCCAAGGTGCAGGGGCGTATGGCTACACCTTC. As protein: CASSQGAGAYGYTF.

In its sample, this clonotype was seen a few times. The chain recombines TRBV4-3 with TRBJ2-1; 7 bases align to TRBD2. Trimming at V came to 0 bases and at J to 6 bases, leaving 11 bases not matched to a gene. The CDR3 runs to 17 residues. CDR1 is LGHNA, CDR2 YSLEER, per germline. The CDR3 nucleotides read TGCGCCAGCAGCCAAGACATCCTGGCTAGCGGCTTCAATGAGCAGTTCTTC. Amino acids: CASSQDILASGFNEQFF.

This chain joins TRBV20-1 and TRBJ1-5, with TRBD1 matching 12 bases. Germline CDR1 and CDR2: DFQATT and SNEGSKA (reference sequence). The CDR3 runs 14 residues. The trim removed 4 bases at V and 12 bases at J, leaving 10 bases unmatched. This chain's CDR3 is CSATPGTGGWGQHF. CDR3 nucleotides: TGCAGTGCTACACCCGGGACAGGGGGCTGGGGCCAGCATTTT.

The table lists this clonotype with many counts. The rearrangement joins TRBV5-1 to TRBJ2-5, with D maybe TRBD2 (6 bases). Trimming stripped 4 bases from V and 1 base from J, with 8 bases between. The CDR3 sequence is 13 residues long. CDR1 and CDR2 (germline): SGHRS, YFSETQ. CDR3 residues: CASSGTPQETQYF. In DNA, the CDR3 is TGCGCCAGCAGCGGGACTCCCCAAGAGACCCAGTACTTC.

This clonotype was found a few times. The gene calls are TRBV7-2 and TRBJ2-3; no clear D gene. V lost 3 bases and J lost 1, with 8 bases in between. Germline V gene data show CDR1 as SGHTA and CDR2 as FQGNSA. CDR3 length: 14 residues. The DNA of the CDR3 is TGTGCCAGCAGCTTTAGCAGAGGCACAGATACGCAGTATTTT. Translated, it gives CASSFSRGTDTQYF.

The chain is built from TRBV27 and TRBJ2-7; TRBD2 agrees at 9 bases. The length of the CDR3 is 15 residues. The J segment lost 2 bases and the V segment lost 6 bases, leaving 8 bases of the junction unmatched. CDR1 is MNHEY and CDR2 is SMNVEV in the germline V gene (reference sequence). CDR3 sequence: CASSTASGAAYEQYF. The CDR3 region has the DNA TGTGCCAGCAGCACTGCTAGCGGGGCCGCCTACGAGCAGTACTTC.

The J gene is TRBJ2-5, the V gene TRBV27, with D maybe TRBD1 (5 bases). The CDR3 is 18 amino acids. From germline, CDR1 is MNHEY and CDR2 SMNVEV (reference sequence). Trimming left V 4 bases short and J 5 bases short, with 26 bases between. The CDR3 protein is CASSYTPAGPSTGETQYF. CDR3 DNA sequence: TGTGCCAGCAGTTACACCCCGGCAGGGCCTTCCACTGGGGAGACCCAGTACTTC.

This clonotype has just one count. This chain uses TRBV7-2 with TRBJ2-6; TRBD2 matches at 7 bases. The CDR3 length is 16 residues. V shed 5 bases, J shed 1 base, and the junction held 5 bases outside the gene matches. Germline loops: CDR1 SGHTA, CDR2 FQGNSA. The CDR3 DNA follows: TGTGCCAGCAGCCTTAGGACTAGGTCTGGGGCCAACGTCCTGACTTTC. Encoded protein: CASSLRTRSGANVLTF.

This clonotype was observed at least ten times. CDR3 region: CASSLTGGETQYF. The CDR3 coding sequence is TGTGCCAGCAGTTTAACAGGGGGGGAGACCCAGTACTTC. This chain joins TRBV12-3 or TRBV12-4 and TRBJ2-5, with 8 bases identical to TRBD1. With 2 bases clipped from V and 5 bases from J, the junction kept 1 base outside the gene matches. This CDR3 has 13 amino acids.

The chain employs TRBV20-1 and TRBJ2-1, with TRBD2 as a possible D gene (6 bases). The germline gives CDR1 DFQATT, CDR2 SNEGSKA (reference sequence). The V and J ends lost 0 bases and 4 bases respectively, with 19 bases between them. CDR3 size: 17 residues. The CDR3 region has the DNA TGCAGTGCTAGAGATCCTTTTGGAGGGATACAATACAATGAGCAGTTCTTC. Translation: CSARDPFGGIQYNEQFF.

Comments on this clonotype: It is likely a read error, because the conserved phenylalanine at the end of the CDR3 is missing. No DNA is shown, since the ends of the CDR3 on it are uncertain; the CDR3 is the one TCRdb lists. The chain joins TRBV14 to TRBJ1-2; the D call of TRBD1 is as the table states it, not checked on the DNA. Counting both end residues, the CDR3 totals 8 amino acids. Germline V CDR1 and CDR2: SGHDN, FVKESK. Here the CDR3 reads CASRAGTG.

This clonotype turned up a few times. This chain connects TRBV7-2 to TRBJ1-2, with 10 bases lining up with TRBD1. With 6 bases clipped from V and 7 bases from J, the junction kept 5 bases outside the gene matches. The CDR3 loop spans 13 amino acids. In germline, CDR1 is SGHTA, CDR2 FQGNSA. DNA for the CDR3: TGTGCCAGCAGGCCGGGACAGGGGTTTGGCTACACCTTC. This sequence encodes CASRPGQGFGYTF.

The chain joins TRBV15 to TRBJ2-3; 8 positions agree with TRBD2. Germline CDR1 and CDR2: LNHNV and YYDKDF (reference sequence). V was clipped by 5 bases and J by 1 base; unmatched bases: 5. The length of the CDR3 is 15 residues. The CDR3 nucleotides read TGTGCCACCAGCCCGGGGGGGCCAGGCACAGATACGCAGTATTTT. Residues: CATSPGGPGTDTQYF.

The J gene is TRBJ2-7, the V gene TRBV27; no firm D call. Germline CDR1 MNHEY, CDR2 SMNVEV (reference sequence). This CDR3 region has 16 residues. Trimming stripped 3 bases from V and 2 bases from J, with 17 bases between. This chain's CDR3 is CASSFLQSALPYEQYF. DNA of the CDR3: TGTGCCAGCAGTTTCCTTCAGTCAGCCCTTCCCTACGAGCAGTACTTC.

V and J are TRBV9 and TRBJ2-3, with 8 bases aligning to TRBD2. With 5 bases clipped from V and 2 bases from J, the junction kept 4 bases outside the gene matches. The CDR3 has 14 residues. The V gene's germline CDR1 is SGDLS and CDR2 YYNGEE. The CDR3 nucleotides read TGTGCCAGCAGTTTGCGGGAGGTCACAGATACGCAGTATTTT. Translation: CASSLREVTDTQYF.

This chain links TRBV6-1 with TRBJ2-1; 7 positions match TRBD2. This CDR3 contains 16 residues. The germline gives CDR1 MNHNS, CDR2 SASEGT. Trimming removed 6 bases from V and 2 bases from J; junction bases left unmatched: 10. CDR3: CASRQPGLQAYNEQFF. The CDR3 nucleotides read TGTGCCAGCAGACAACCGGGACTACAGGCCTACAATGAGCAGTTCTTC.

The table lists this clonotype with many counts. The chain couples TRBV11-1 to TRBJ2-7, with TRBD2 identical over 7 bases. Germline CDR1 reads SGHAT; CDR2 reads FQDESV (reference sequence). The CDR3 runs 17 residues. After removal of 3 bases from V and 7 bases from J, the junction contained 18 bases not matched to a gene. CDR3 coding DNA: TGTGCCAGCAGCTTTCTCTCACGAGCGGGGCTACATCTGGAGCAGTACTTC. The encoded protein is CASSFLSRAGLHLEQYF. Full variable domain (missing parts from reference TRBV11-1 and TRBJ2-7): EAEVAQSPRYKITEKSQAVAFWCDPISGHATLYWYRQILGQGPELLVQFQDESVVDDSQLPKDRFSAERLKGVDSTLKIQPAELGDSAMYLCASSFLSRAGLHLEQYFGPGTRLTVT.

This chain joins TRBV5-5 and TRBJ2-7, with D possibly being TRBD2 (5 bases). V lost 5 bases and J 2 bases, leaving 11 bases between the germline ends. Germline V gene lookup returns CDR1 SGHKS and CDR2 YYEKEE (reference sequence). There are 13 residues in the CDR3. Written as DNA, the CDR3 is TGTGCCAGCAGTAGCGACGGCGCCTACGAGCAGTACTTC. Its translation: CASSSDGAYEQYF.

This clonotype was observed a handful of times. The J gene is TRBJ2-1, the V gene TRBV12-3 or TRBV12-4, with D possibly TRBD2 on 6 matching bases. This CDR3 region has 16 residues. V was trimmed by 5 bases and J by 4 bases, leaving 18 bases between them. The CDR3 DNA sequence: TGTGCCAGCAGTGCACTATTAGGGGACTCGTACAATGAGCAGTTCTTC. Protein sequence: CASSALLGDSYNEQFF.

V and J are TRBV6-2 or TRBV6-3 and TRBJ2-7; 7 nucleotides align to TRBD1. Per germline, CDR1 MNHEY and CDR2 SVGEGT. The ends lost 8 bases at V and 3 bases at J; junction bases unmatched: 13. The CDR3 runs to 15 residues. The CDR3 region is CASGKSTQGLYEQYF. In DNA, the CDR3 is TGTGCCAGCGGAAAAAGTACACAGGGGCTCTACGAGCAGTACTTC.

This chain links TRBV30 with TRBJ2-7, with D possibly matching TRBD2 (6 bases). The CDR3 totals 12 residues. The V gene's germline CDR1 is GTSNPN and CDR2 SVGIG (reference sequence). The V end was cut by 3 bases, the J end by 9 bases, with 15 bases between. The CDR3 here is CAWRASGYRQYF. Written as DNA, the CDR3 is TGTGCCTGGAGGGCCAGCGGGTACCGGCAGTACTTC.

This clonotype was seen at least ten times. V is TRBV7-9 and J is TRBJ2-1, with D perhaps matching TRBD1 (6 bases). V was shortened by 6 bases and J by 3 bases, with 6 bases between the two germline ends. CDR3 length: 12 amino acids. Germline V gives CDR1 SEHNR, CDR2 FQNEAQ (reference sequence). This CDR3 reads CASRDSYNEQFF. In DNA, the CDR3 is TGTGCCAGCAGGGACAGCTACAATGAGCAGTTCTTC.

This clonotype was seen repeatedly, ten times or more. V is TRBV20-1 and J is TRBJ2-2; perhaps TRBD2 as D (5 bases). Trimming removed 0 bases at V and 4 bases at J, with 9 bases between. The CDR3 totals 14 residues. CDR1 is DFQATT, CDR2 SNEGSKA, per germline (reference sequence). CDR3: CSARDFAGTGELFF. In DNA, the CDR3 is TGCAGTGCTAGAGATTTTGCGGGCACCGGGGAGCTGTTTTTT.